Presented here are 8 T cell receptor beta chains from one specimen sequenced in a study of post-analysis software for immune sequencing data (dated by TCRdb to between 2014 and 2017). Findings and caveats that apply to the study as a whole: Several TRBV segments, including TRBV5-6, TRBV5-1 and TRBV20-1, were significantly more frequent in patients than controls.

No antigen is known for these receptors. Libraries were prepared through PCR. Instrument used: Illumina HiSeq 2500. Unique molecular identifiers were incorporated into TCR beta cDNA libraries to reduce PCR and sequencing biases. The raw public reads went through TCRdb reprocessing: fastp at Q25, MiXCR clone calling, in-frame beta chains kept. Each CDR3 protein appears once, grouped with its most common genes and DNA. This sample lists more than 350,000 distinct CDR3 sequences; approximately 38% were detected once. 7.5% to 8.5% of the sample rests with the top ten. Sequencing was carried out using blood. These TCRs come from a girl aged 2-9 years with multiple sclerosis.

The chain uses TRBV6-5 and TRBJ1-1; tentatively, D is TRBD1 (5 bases). Trimming removed 0 bases from V and 6 bases from J, with 26 bases in between. The germline gives CDR1 MNHEY, CDR2 SVGAGI. The CDR3 is 19 amino acids. The CDR3 sequence is CASSYSIQKQAESYAEAFF. The CDR3 coding sequence is TGTGCCAGCAGTTACTCGATCCAAAAACAGGCTGAGTCTTATGCTGAAGCTTTCTTT.

V and J are TRBV11-2 and TRBJ2-7; 14 bases match TRBD2. The J call is uncertain, as TRBJ2-5 better fits the DNA end. Germline values: CDR1 SGHAT, CDR2 FQNNGV. This CDR3 is 15 amino acids long. This CDR3 is CASTPGLAGVETQYF. As DNA, the CDR3 is TGTGCCAGCACCCCGGGACTAGCGGGAGTAGAGACCCAGTACTTC.

This sequence joins TRBV20-1 and TRBJ2-5, with TRBD2 matching 7 bases. Germline CDR1 and CDR2: DFQATT and SNEGSKA (reference sequence). The CDR3 totals 13 residues. V lost 4 bases and J lost 2; bases outside the gene matches: 4. The CDR3 reads CSAKRDLQETQYF. The DNA of the CDR3 is TGCAGTGCTAAGCGGGACTTGCAAGAGACCCAGTACTTC.

This clonotype has just one count. V usage is TRBV5-1 and J usage is TRBJ1-1, with D tentatively TRBD1 (5 bases). The CDR3 sequence is 16 residues long. Germline V gene lookup returns CDR1 SGHRS and CDR2 YFSETQ. V lost 2 bases and J lost 4, with 18 bases in between. The CDR3, as DNA: TGCGCCAGCAGCTTCATCCCGGGGCCTAAGGGCACTGAAGCTTTCTTT. This translates into CASSFIPGPKGTEAFF.

V and J are TRBV4-2 and TRBJ2-2; D gene uncertain. Germline CDR1 reads LGHNA; CDR2 reads YNFKEQ. Trimming shortened V by 4 bases and J by 2 bases, and 11 bases separated the two germline ends. This CDR3 is built from 15 residues. CDR3 in amino acids: CASSPQAVNTGELFF. CDR3 nucleotides: TGTGCCAGCAGCCCCCAGGCAGTCAACACCGGGGAGCTGTTTTTT.

V usage is TRBV11-2 and J usage is TRBJ2-5; the D gene is possibly TRBD2 (5 bases). The CDR3 consists of 13 residues. Between the trimmed V and J ends, which lost 6 bases and 5 bases, there was a span of 13 bases. The germline gives CDR1 SGHAT, CDR2 FQNNGV. CDR3 sequence: CASRQSSGETQYF. In nucleotides, the CDR3 is TGTGCCAGCAGACAGTCATCGGGGGAGACCCAGTACTTC.

This clonotype was observed at least ten times. This chain uses TRBV5-5 with TRBJ1-5, with D maybe TRBD1 (5 bases). CDR3 length equals 15 residues. Germline V gives CDR1 SGHKS, CDR2 YYEKEE (reference sequence). V lost 4 bases to trimming and J lost 2 bases, with 13 bases between them. The CDR3 nucleotides are TGTGCCAGCAGCGTTGGGGGGGGTGGCAATCAGCCCCAGCATTTT. Residues: CASSVGGGGNQPQHF.

This clonotype was picked up a small number of times. This sequence joins TRBV20-1 and TRBJ2-7, with 9 nucleotides matching TRBD2. The CDR3 extends over 16 amino acids. The ends lost 3 bases at V and 7 bases at J; junction bases unmatched: 16. Looked up from germline, CDR1 is DFQATT and CDR2 is SNEGSKA (reference sequence). CDR3 in amino acids: CSARRGGRGLYNEQYF. The DNA of the CDR3 is TGCAGTGCTAGGCGCGGCGGGAGGGGATTATACAATGAGCAGTACTTC.